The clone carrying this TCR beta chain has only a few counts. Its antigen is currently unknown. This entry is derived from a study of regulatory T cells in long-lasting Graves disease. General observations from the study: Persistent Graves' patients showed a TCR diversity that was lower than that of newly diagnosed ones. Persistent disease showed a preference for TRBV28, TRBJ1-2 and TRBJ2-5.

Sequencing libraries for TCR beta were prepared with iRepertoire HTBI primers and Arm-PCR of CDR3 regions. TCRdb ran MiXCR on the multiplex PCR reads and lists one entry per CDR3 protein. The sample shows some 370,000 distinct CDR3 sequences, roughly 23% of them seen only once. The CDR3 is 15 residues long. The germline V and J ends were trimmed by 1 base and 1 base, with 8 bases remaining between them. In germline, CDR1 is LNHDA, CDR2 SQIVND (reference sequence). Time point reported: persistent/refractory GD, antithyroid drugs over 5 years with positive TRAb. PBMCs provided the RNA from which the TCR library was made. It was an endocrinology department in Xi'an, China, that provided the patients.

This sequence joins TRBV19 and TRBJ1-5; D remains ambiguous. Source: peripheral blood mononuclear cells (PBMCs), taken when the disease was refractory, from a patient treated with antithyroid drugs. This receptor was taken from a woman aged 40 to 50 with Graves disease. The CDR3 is CASSIVGSSNQPQHF. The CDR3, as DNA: TGTGCCAGTAGTATAGTTGGATCAAGCAATCAGCCCCAGCATTTT.